This entry lists 26 T cell receptor beta chains sequenced from one sample in a study of shared clonotypes between healthy human individuals. TCRdb's copy holds only in-frame clones and misses some; the assay was immunoSEQ multiplex PCR. The profile covers more than 400,000 clones, with 70% to 80% appearing a single time and 12% taken by the ten largest. The sample consisted of PBMCs. All receptors come from a woman between 40 and 50 years old in good health. Some clones in this sample may be carry-over from other donors' samples.

The gene calls are TRBV5-5 and TRBJ2-5, with 8 nucleotides matching TRBD2. In germline, CDR1 is SGHKS, CDR2 YYEKEE (reference sequence). CDR3 length: 14 residues. With 4 bases clipped from V and 4 bases from J, the junction kept 6 bases outside the gene matches. The CDR3 bases are TGTGCCAGCAGCCCAAGGACTAGCCGAGAGACCCAGTACTTC. Translation: CASSPRTSRETQYF. Based on the CDR3 plus reference TRBV5-5 and TRBJ2-5, the full variable domain is DAGVTQSPTHLIKTRGQQVTLRCSPISGHKSVSWYQQVLGQGPQFIFQYYEKEERGRGNFPDRFSARQFPNYSSELNVNALLLGDSALYLCASSPRTSRETQYFGPGTRLLVL.

The rearrangement links TRBV28 to TRBJ1-2; D possibly corresponds to TRBD1 (5 bases). Germline V lookup: CDR1 MDHEN, CDR2 SYDVKM. The ends were cut back, 3 bases at V and 9 bases at J, with 17 bases in the middle. CDR3 length equals 14 residues. DNA of the CDR3: TGTGCCAGCAGTTTGGCAGGGCCCTACCATAGCTACACCTTC. It translates to CASSLAGPYHSYTF.

The V call is TRBV6-1, the J call TRBJ1-1, with 8 bases aligning to TRBD1. The CDR3 loop spans 13 amino acids. Trimming took 5 bases from V and 5 from J; bases not matched to a gene: 4. The germline V gene encodes CDR1 MNHNS and CDR2 SASEGT. The CDR3 bases are TGTGCCAGCAGTCAAGACAGGGGTACTGAAGCTTTCTTT. The encoded protein is CASSQDRGTEAFF.

J is TRBJ2-1 and V is TRBV6-6; D may be TRBD2 (6 bases). Germline V CDR1 and CDR2: MNHNY, SVGAGI (reference sequence). The V end was cut by 6 bases, the J end by 2 bases, with 14 bases between. CDR3 size: 15 residues. As DNA, the CDR3 is TGTGCCAGCAGCCTTAGCGGAGGGCCCTACAATGAGCAGTTCTTC. Protein product: CASSLSGGPYNEQFF.

The CDR3 sequence: CAISRGSYEQYF. For the CDR3, the DNA is TGTGCCATCAGCAGGGGCTCCTACGAGCAGTACTTC. This chain joins TRBV10-3 and TRBJ2-7; D may be TRBD1 (6 bases). The V gene lost 6 bases and the J gene lost 0 bases, with 6 bases spanning the gap. Germline lookup yields CDR1 ENHRY and CDR2 SYGVKD. The CDR3 covers 12 residues.

The chain links TRBV27 to TRBJ2-7; D may match TRBD1 or TRBD2 (5 bases each). Germline CDR1 reads MNHEY; CDR2 reads SMNVEV (reference sequence). This CDR3 comprises 14 residues. Trimming removed 4 bases at V and 4 bases at J, with 14 bases between. CDR3 DNA sequence: TGTGCCAGCAGTTGGGGGACGGGGAATTACGAGCAGTACTTC. As protein: CASSWGTGNYEQYF.

On this clone: The likely explanation is a read error, given a far larger clone one base away. The CDR3 here is CASSFQTGTGNEQYF. DNA of the CDR3: TGTGCCAGCAGCTTTCAGACCGGGACTGGGAACGAGCAGTACTTC. The chain is built from TRBV11-2 and TRBJ2-7; possible D gene TRBD2, 6 bases. The V end lost 3 bases, the J end lost 5 bases, and 17 bases lay between the germline ends. The CDR3 length is 15 residues. Germline-derived CDR1 and CDR2 are SGHAT and FQNNGV.

The V gene is TRBV2, the J gene TRBJ1-3, with D uncertain. In germline, CDR1 is SNHLY, CDR2 FYNNEI. The CDR3 sequence is 15 residues long. V was cut by 10 bases and J by 0 bases, with 16 bases left in between. The CDR3 is CATLRSPDSGNTIYF. The CDR3 region has the DNA TGTGCCACCCTGCGGTCCCCAGACTCTGGAAACACCATATATTTT.

The chain links TRBV10-2 to TRBJ2-1; 7 positions match TRBD1. J gave up 7 bases and V 1 base, and 7 bases lay outside the gene matches. This CDR3 is 15 amino acids long. The germline V gene encodes CDR1 WSHSY and CDR2 SAAADI. The CDR3 coding sequence is TGCGCCAGCAGTGAGTATGACAGGGCCCAAAATGAGCAGTTCTTC. Translating it yields CASSEYDRAQNEQFF.

This chain connects TRBV28 to TRBJ1-5; D gene ambiguous. V was shortened by 8 bases and J by 1 base, with 6 bases between the two germline ends. The CDR3 covers 12 residues. Germline CDR1 and CDR2: MDHEN and SYDVKM. Here the CDR3 reads CASWESNQPQHF. The CDR3 region has the DNA TGTGCCAGCTGGGAAAGCAATCAGCCCCAGCATTTT.

Only one count was recorded for this clone. This chain uses TRBV5-4 with TRBJ1-2; D call uncertain. Trimming pared 3 bases from V and 4 bases from J, leaving 13 bases between. This CDR3 is built from 14 residues. The germline V gene encodes CDR1 SGHNT and CDR2 YYREEE (reference sequence). The DNA of the CDR3 is TGTGCCAGCAGCTCAACAGCTGAAGCCTATGGCTACACCTTC. Its translation: CASSSTAEAYGYTF.

The rearrangement links TRBV11-3 to TRBJ2-7, with D maybe TRBD2 (5 bases). The CDR3 runs 17 residues. CDR1 SGHNT and CDR2 YENEEA come from the germline V gene. V was shortened by 5 bases and J by 4 bases, with 24 bases between the two germline ends. CDR3 nucleotides: TGTGCCAGCAGCACTAGGCCCCAGCTGAGTCCCAGGTACGAGCAGTACTTC. Its translation: CASSTRPQLSPRYEQYF. Full variable domain (outside the CDR3, taken from reference TRBV11-3 and TRBJ2-7): EAGVVQSPRYKIIEKKQPVAFWCNPISGHNTLYWYLQNLGQGPELLIRYENEEAVDDSQLPKDRFSAERLKGVDSTLKIQPAELGDSAVYLCASSTRPQLSPRYEQYFGPGTRLTVT.

The chain combines TRBV19 with TRBJ1-5, with a possible D match to TRBD1 (6 bases). The germline V gene has CDR1 LNHDA and CDR2 SQIVND (reference sequence). This CDR3 has 13 residues. Trimming stripped 6 bases from V and 6 bases from J, with 12 bases between. The CDR3 sequence: CASRGGAGQPQHF. DNA for the CDR3: TGTGCCAGTAGAGGGGGGGCAGGTCAGCCCCAGCATTTT.

V usage is TRBV16 and J usage is TRBJ2-6; possibly TRBD1 for D (6 bases). V gave up 0 bases and J gave up 0 bases, with 12 bases separating them. This CDR3 comprises 18 residues. The V gene's germline CDR1 is KGHSY and CDR2 FQNENV. CDR3 protein: CASSQSAQGYSGANVLTF. CDR3 in DNA: TGTGCCAGCAGCCAATCGGCACAGGGTTACTCTGGGGCCAACGTCCTGACTTTC.

Many counts were recorded for this clone. This chain connects TRBV2 to TRBJ2-7, with D possibly matching TRBD2 (6 bases). The CDR3 sequence is 14 residues long. Trimming took 7 bases from V and 2 from J, leaving 15 bases between them. Per the germline V gene, CDR1 is SNHLY and CDR2 is FYNNEI. CDR3 DNA: TGTGCCAGCATTGGACTACCATTCGCCTACGAGCAGTACTTC. Translated, it gives CASIGLPFAYEQYF.

This clone was counted many times. The rearrangement uses TRBV4-1 and TRBJ1-5; TRBD1 is a possible D gene (6 bases). Germline V gene lookup returns CDR1 MGHRA and CDR2 YSYEKL. Trimming cost V 0 bases and J 6 bases, with 6 bases left between them. The CDR3 extends over 13 amino acids. The CDR3: CASSQEGAQPQHF. The CDR3 DNA sequence: TGCGCCAGCAGCCAAGAGGGGGCTCAGCCCCAGCATTTT.

J is TRBJ2-2 and V is TRBV7-6, with 7 bases matching TRBD2. V shed 4 bases and J 7 bases; nucleotides not matched to a gene: 9. The CDR3 covers 15 residues. Germline lookup yields CDR1 SGHVS and CDR2 FNYEAQ. The CDR3 sequence: CASSYLSGTDGELFF. The CDR3 DNA is TGTGCCAGCAGCTACCTCAGCGGGACCGACGGGGAGCTGTTTTTT.

The chain couples TRBV5-1 to TRBJ2-1, with D hard to call. Trimming removed 1 base at V and 5 bases at J, with 10 bases between. CDR1 is SGHRS, CDR2 YFSETQ, per germline. The CDR3 extends over 14 amino acids. The CDR3 DNA sequence: TGCGCCAGCAGCTTGTTGGCCGAGAACAATGAGCAGTTCTTC. It codes for CASSLLAENNEQFF.

The J gene is TRBJ1-4, the V gene TRBV5-8; 10 bases align to TRBD1. In germline, CDR1 is SGHTS, CDR2 YDEGEE. The CDR3 loop spans 16 amino acids. J gave up 5 bases and V 4 bases, and 8 bases lay outside the gene matches. The CDR3 region is CASSRGQGGRNEKLFF. For the CDR3, the DNA is TGTGCCAGCAGCCGCGGACAGGGGGGGAGGAATGAAAAACTGTTTTTT.

This clone was recorded once. The rearrangement links TRBV7-9 to TRBJ1-3; 7 bases are shared with TRBD1. CDR1 is SEHNR and CDR2 is FQNEAQ in the germline V gene (reference sequence). The J segment lost 0 bases and the V segment lost 3 bases, leaving 2 bases of the junction unmatched. The CDR3 contains 15 residues. CDR3 protein: CASSFDRDSGNTIYF. In DNA, the CDR3 is TGTGCCAGCAGCTTCGACAGGGACTCTGGAAACACCATATATTTT.

The chain recombines TRBV29-1 with TRBJ1-1; D is perhaps TRBD1 (5 bases). The germline gives CDR1 SQVTM, CDR2 ANQGSEA. The CDR3 has 11 amino acids. The V gene lost 4 bases and the J gene lost 7 bases, with 10 bases spanning the gap. The CDR3 nucleotides read TGCAGCGTTGCGCGGGGGGGTGAAGCTTTCTTT. Amino acids: CSVARGGEAFF.

The chain combines TRBV7-3 with TRBJ2-7; D call uncertain. The CDR3 has 14 residues. The germline V gene encodes CDR1 SGHTA and CDR2 FQGTGA. Trimming cost V 1 base and J 8 bases, with 15 bases left between them. This CDR3 reads CASSLNPGLMQQYF. For the CDR3, the DNA is TGTGCCAGCAGCTTAAATCCAGGTTTGATGCAGCAGTACTTC.

This clone showed up many times. This chain uses TRBV28 with TRBJ1-2; D not resolved. Trimming took 3 bases from V and 8 from J, leaving 13 bases between them. Germline loops: CDR1 MDHEN, CDR2 SYDVKM. There are 13 residues in the CDR3. The CDR3 sequence: CASSFEASGGYTF. The CDR3 DNA reads as TGTGCCAGCAGTTTTGAGGCTTCCGGGGGCTACACCTTC.

The genes are TRBV28 and TRBJ1-1; D is unclear. Deletions cut 6 bases from V and 4 bases from J, with 15 bases between. This CDR3 is built from 14 residues. The V gene's germline CDR1 is MDHEN and CDR2 SYDVKM. The chain's CDR3 is CASSPGGRTTEAFF. The CDR3 DNA sequence: TGTGCCAGCAGCCCTGGAGGCCGGACCACTGAAGCTTTCTTT.

In this sample, this clone turned up a few times. V and J are TRBV7-9 and TRBJ2-1, with 7 bases identical to TRBD1. The J segment lost 6 bases and the V segment lost 2 bases, leaving 7 bases of the junction unmatched. CDR1 and CDR2 (germline): SEHNR, FQNEAQ (reference sequence). The CDR3 runs to 15 residues. CDR3 amino acids: CASSLFGTASNEQFF. In DNA form, the CDR3 reads TGTGCCAGCAGCTTATTCGGGACAGCAAGCAATGAGCAGTTCTTC.

This clone was found once. The rearrangement links TRBV7-9 to TRBJ1-1; TRBD1 agrees at 10 bases. Germline values: CDR1 SEHNR, CDR2 FQNEAQ (reference sequence). This CDR3 region has 15 residues. V shed 5 bases, J shed 4 bases, and the junction held 7 bases outside the gene matches. The CDR3 DNA reads as TGTGCCAGCAGCCCCGCGACAGGGGGCCGCACTGAAGCTTTCTTT. This gives the protein CASSPATGGRTEAFF. Full variable domain (outside the CDR3, taken from reference TRBV7-9 and TRBJ1-1): DTGVSQNPRHKITKRGQNVTFRCDPISEHNRLYWYRQTLGQGPEFLTYFQNEAQLEKSRLLSDRFSAERPKGSFSTLEIQRTEQGDSAMYLCASSPATGGRTEAFFGQGTRLTVV.